These T cell receptor beta chains were read from a single sample in a study of tumor-infiltrating lymphocytes in primary liver carcinoma. One entry per CDR3 protein results from TCRdb running MiXCR on the multiplex PCR reads. The sample has 95,000 to 100,000 distinct CDR3 sequences; around two thirds are singletons. The sample taken for sequencing was liver tumor tissue from sampling region 2. The receptor set was obtained from an older woman with primary liver carcinoma and hepatitis B virus infection. CDR3s include the opening cysteine and the closing phenylalanine or tryptophan. A D gene is named only where the DNA matches it firmly. The size entry is marked missing in some rows and otherwise reads once, few, many or a size class.

15	NA	TRBV4-2	TRBJ1-6	NA	CASGDAVGHNSPHHF	TGTGCCAGCGGGGATGCAGTGGGACATAATTCACCCCACCACTTT
15	NA	TRBV7-8	TRBJ1-6	NA	CASSVRQGPSSQLHF	TGTGCCAGCAGCGTTAGGCAGGGTCCGAGTTCACAACTCCACTTT
14	many	TRBV6-1	TRBJ1-5	NA	CASSDRDGNQPQHF	TGTGCCAGCAGTGATAGGGATGGAAATCAGCCCCAGCATTTT
14	NA	TRBV20-1	TRBJ1-4	TRBD1	CSVRNPGGNEKLFF	TGCAGTGTTAGGAATCCAGGGGGAAATGAAAAACTGTTTTTT
18	NA	TRBV7-3	TRBJ2-6	TRBD1	CVSSSRQGVVSGANVLTF	TGTGTCAGCAGCTCCCGACAGGGGGTTGTCTCTGGGGCCAACGTCCTGACTTTC
17	NA	TRBV11-2	TRBJ2-5	TRBD2	CASSPPHRLAGGETQYF	TGTGCCAGCAGCCCGCCACACAGGTTAGCGGGAGGGGAGACCCAGTACTTC
16	NA	TRBV4-1	TRBJ2-7	TRBD2	CASSQGSGRAGYGQYF	TGTGCCAGCAGCCAAGGAAGCGGGAGGGCCGGCTACGGGCAGTACTTC
14	NA	TRBV28	TRBJ2-1	NA	CASSPHLRYNEQFF	TGTGCCAGCAGTCCACATCTAAGGTACAATGAGCAGTTCTTC
13	NA	TRBV6-5	TRBJ2-1	NA	CASSRNGYNEQFF	TGTGCCAGCAGCCGAAACGGGTACAATGAGCAATTCTTC
14	NA	TRBV5-1	TRBJ2-1	NA	CASSLVLGYNEQFF	TGCGCCAGCAGCTTGGTTTTAGGGTACAATGAGCAGTTCTTC
16	NA	TRBV6-1	TRBJ1-1	NA	CATVPGLELGNTEAFF	TGTGCCACCGTACCGGGACTGGAATTGGGGAACACCGAAGCTTTCTTT
14	NA	TRBV7-9	TRBJ2-1	NA	CASSLDSYHDEQLF	TGTGCCAGCAGCCTAGACAGCTACCACGATGAGCAGTTATTC
16	NA	TRBV7-3	TRBJ2-2	NA	CASGPQGGENTGELFF	TGTGCCAGCGGCCCCCAGGGGGGGGAGAACACCGGGGAGCTGTTTTTT
15	NA	TRBV6-1	TRBJ1-5	NA	CDSIRAGISNQSQHF	TGTGACAGCATCAGAGCAGGGATTAGCAATCAGTCCCAGCATTTT
14	NA	TRBV9	TRBJ2-7	TRBD2	CASSSSGNSYEQYF	TGTGCCAGCAGCTCTAGCGGAAATTCCTACGAGCAGTACTTC
15	NA	TRBV29-1	TRBJ2-5	NA	CSVEGPLPSQETQCF	TGCAGCGTTGAGGGCCCCCTCCCCTCTCAAGAGACCCAGTGCTTC
13	NA	TRBV19	TRBJ1-5	NA	CASSHDRNQPQHF	TGTGCCAGTAGCCACGACCGAAATCAGCCCCAGCATTTT
15	NA	TRBV5-1	TRBJ2-1	NA	CASSLGLARVNEQCF	TGCGCCAGCAGCTTGGGGCTGGCCAGGGTCAATGAGCAGTGCTTC
13	NA	TRBV10-1	TRBJ2-3	NA	CASSVEITDTQYF	TGCGCCAGCAGTGTCGAGATTACAGATACGCAGTATTTT
14	NA	TRBV6-6	TRBJ1-4	NA	CASRLGVGDEKLFF	TGTGCCAGCCGCCTGGGGGTGGGAGATGAAAAACTGTTTTTT
14	NA	TRBV5-1	TRBJ2-5	NA	CASSVGTVQETQYF	TGCGCCAGCAGTGTCGGGACTGTTCAAGAGACCCAGTACTTC
13	few	TRBV11-2	TRBJ2-3	NA	CVSSLDGGDTQYF	TGTGTCAGCAGCTTAGATGGAGGAGACACGCAGTATTTT
15	NA	TRBV12-3/TRBV12-4	TRBJ2-1	NA	CANSLVQGGGIEQFF	TGTGCCAACAGTTTAGTACAGGGTGGGGGCATTGAGCAGTTCTTT
13	NA	TRBV6-2/TRBV6-3	TRBJ2-7	NA	CASSFFLAGEQYF	TGTGCCAGCAGCTTCTTTCTAGCCGGCGAGCAGTACTTC
13	NA	TRBV29-1	TRBJ2-7	TRBD1	CSVDRTGGHERYF	TGCAGCGTTGATAGGACAGGGGGCCACGAGCGGTACTTC
12	NA	TRBV28	TRBJ2-7	NA	CASSPRGNEQYF	TGTGCCAGCAGTCCCAGGGGAAACGAGCAGTACTTC
15	NA	TRBV11-2	TRBJ2-4	NA	CACSLDGCGRDIQYF	TGTGCCTGCAGCTTAGATGGTTGTGGGCGCGACATTCAGTACTTT
18	NA	TRBV29-1	TRBJ2-3	NA	CSVEELGRVGVSTYTLYF	TGCAGCGTTGAAGAGTTGGGCAGGGTGGGGGTTAGCACATATACGCTGTATTTT
14	NA	TRBV7-9	TRBJ2-7	NA	CASSATVHPYEQYF	TGTGCCAGCAGCGCGACGGTTCACCCCTACGAGCAGTACTTC
11	few	TRBV2	TRBJ2-3	NA	CASRVGDTQYF	TGTGCCAGCAGGGTGGGGGATACGCAGTATTTT
17	NA	TRBV6-1	TRBJ2-3	TRBD2	CASSEGLGRGDTDTQYF	TGTGCCAGCAGTGAAGGGCTTGGGAGGGGTGACACAGATACGCAGTATTTT
15	NA	TRBV11-1	TRBJ2-7	NA	CASSFLQGPSYGQYF	TGTGCCAGCAGTTTCCTACAGGGACCCTCCTACGGGCAGTATTTC
16	NA	TRBV6-6	TRBJ2-5	TRBD2	CASRPDLGGGKETKYF	TGTGCCAGCAGACCGGATCTCGGGGGGGGGAAAGAGACCAAGTACTTC
14	NA	TRBV14	TRBJ2-3	NA	CASSPGVEGDTQYF	TGTGCCAGCAGCCCCGGTGTGGAGGGAGATACGCAGTATTTT
17	NA	TRBV5-4	TRBJ2-3	NA	CASSFPLLAEGLDTQYF	TGTGCCAGCAGCTTCCCTCTACTAGCAGAGGGCCTCGATACGCAGTATTTT
15	NA	TRBV6-2/TRBV6-3	TRBJ2-1	TRBD1	CASTFRQGRNWEQFF	TGTGCCAGCACCTTTCGACAGGGGCGAAACTGGGAGCAGTTCTTC
14	many	TRBV29-1	TRBJ1-2	NA	CSVVERRSNYGYTF	TGCAGCGTTGTAGAGAGGAGAAGTAACTATGGCTACACCTTC
13	many	TRBV12-3/TRBV12-4	TRBJ1-5	NA	CASRVSSDQPQHF	TGTGCCAGCAGGGTCAGTTCCGATCAGCCCCAGCATTTT
14	NA	TRBV6-1	TRBJ2-1	NA	CASSFDWVLAGQFF	TGTGCCAGCAGTTTTGACTGGGTCTTGGCCGGGCAGTTCTTC
15	NA	TRBV7-3	TRBJ2-3	NA	CASSQKYRGGDTQYF	TGTGCCAGCAGCCAAAAGTACAGGGGGGGGGATACGCAGTATTTT
18	NA	TRBV11-2	TRBJ2-2	TRBD1	CASSRGGSYIANTGELLF	TGTGCCAGCAGCCGAGGGGGCTCTTATATCGCGAACACAGGGGAGCTACTTTTT
15	NA	TRBV6-2/TRBV6-3	TRBJ1-5	TRBD1	CASSSGGRGYQHQHF	TGTGCCAGCAGTTCAGGGGGTCGGGGCTATCAGCACCAGCATTTT